Listed below are T cell receptor beta chains from one sample, sequenced in a study of CD8 T cells in Susac syndrome. TCRdb recomputed calls from the immunoSEQ multiplex PCR reads with MiXCR, one row per CDR3 protein. The sample shows about 140,000 distinct CDR3 sequences, approximately 94% of them seen only once. Specimen: CD4+ T cells from PBMCs. These receptors came from a human donor in good health. The CDR3 runs from the conserved cysteine through the conserved F or W. The D gene is left open where the match is weak. Expanded clones are given a class, and other clones once, few, many or no size at all.

>TRBV29-1|-|-|TRBJ2-7
CSVEPQGYPYEQYF
TGCAGCGTTGAACCCCAGGGTTACCCCTACGAGCAGTACTTC
>TRBV10-3|-|-|TRBJ1-5
CAISEIQDQPQHF
TGTGCCATCAGTGAGATACAGGATCAGCCCCAGCATTTT
>TRBV12-3/TRBV12-4|-|TRBD1|TRBJ2-3
CASSLGTDYTDTQYF
TGTGCCAGCAGTTTGGGGACAGACTACACAGATACGCAGTATTTT
>TRBV20-1|once|TRBD2|TRBJ2-5
CSARRRTSGRETQYF
TGCAGTGCTCGTAGAAGGACTAGCGGGAGGGAGACCCAGTACTTC
>TRBV7-9|once|-|TRBJ1-1
CASSLIARVSFF
TGTGCCAGCAGCTTAATAGCCCGGGTTTCTTTCTTT
>TRBV13|-|-|TRBJ2-5
CASSLSQTSWVETQYF
TGTGCCAGCAGCTTATCGCAGACTTCGTGGGTGGAGACCCAGTACTTC
>TRBV7-2|once|-|TRBJ1-2
CASSLETGPYGYTF
TGTGCCAGCAGCTTGGAAACAGGGCCCTATGGCTACACCTTC
>TRBV2|-|-|TRBJ2-7
CASSELRGGYEQYF
TGTGCCAGCAGTGAATTGAGGGGGGGCTACGAGCAGTACTTC
>TRBV30|-|-|TRBJ2-3
CAWDRDIEDTQYF
TGTGCCTGGGACCGGGACATCGAAGATACGCAGTATTTT
>TRBV6-1|-|-|TRBJ2-3
CATRSGLSTDTQYF
TGTGCCACACGCAGCGGACTGAGCACAGATACGCAGTATTTT
>TRBV12-3/TRBV12-4|-|TRBD2|TRBJ2-4
CASSPLAGNIQYF
TGTGCCAGCAGTCCCTTAGCGGGAAACATTCAGTACTTC
>TRBV3-1|-|-|TRBJ1-3
CASSQGTGNTIYF
TGTGCCAGCAGCCAAGGAACCGGAAACACCATATATTTT
>TRBV27|few|TRBD1|TRBJ2-7
CASSQDRDPYEQYF
TGTGCCAGCAGTCAAGACAGGGATCCCTACGAGCAGTACTTC
>TRBV28|-|-|TRBJ1-2
CASTGQGRVYGYTF
TGTGCCAGCACGGGGCAGGGCAGGGTCTATGGCTACACCTTC
>TRBV12-3/TRBV12-4|-|-|TRBJ1-4
CASSLGQGREKLFF
TGTGCCAGCAGTTTAGGGCAGGGGCGCGAAAAACTGTTTTTT
>TRBV28|-|TRBD1|TRBJ2-2
CASRGDRGRTGELFF
TGTGCCAGCAGGGGGGACAGGGGGCGAACCGGGGAGCTGTTTTTT
>TRBV7-2|-|-|TRBJ1-5
CASSLVTGAGQPQHF
TGTGCCAGCAGCTTAGTTACGGGGGCCGGTCAGCCCCAGCATTTT
>TRBV7-8|-|TRBD2|TRBJ2-5
CASIQGGLAGEETQYF
TGTGCCAGCATCCAAGGGGGTCTAGCGGGAGAAGAGACCCAGTACTTC
>TRBV3-1|-|TRBD1|TRBJ2-7
CASSQPPDRGSYEQYF
TGTGCCAGCAGCCAACCCCCTGACAGGGGATCCTACGAGCAGTACTTC
>TRBV6-2/TRBV6-3|-|-|TRBJ2-2
CASSYLGKSYTGELFF
TGTGCCAGCAGTTACTTGGGGAAGAGCTACACCGGGGAGCTGTTTTTT
>TRBV6-6|-|-|TRBJ1-2
CASSDPGTSSWYGYTF
TGTGCCAGCAGTGACCCGGGGACCTCTTCGTGGTATGGCTACACCTTC
>TRBV7-8|-|-|TRBJ2-5
CASSSDPGVWETQYF
TGTGCCAGCAGTTCGGACCCAGGGGTATGGGAGACCCAGTACTTC
>TRBV5-1|-|-|TRBJ2-3
CASSRGDSLGADTQYF
TGCGCCAGCAGCAGAGGGGACTCCCTCGGCGCAGATACGCAGTATTTT